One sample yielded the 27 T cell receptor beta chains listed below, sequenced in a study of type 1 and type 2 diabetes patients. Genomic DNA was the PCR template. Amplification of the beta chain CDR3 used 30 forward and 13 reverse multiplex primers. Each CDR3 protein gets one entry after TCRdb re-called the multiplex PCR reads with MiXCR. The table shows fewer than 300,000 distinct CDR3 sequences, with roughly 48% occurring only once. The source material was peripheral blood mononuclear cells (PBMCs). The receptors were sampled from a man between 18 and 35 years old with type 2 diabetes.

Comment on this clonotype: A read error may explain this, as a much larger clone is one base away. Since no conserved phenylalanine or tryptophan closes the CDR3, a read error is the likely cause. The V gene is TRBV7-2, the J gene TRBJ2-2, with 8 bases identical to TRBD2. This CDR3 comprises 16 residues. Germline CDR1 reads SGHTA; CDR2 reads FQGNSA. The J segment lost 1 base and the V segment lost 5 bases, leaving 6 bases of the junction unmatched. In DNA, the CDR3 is TGTGCCAGCAGCCCAATAGCGGGGAGGAACACCGGGGAGCTGTTTCTT. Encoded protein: CASSPIAGRNTGELFL.

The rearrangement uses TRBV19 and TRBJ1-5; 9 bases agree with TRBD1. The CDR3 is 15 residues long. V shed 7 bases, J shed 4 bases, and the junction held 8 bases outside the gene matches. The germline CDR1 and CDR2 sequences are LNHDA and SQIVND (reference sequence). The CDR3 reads CASNHLQGANQPQHF. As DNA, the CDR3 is TGTGCCAGTAACCATCTACAGGGGGCGAATCAGCCCCAGCATTTT. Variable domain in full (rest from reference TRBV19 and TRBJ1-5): DGGITQSPKYLFRKEGQNVTLSCEQNLNHDAMYWYRQDPGQGLRLIYYSQIVNDFQKGDIAEGYSVSREKKESFPLTVTSAQKNPTAFYLCASNHLQGANQPQHFGDGTRLSIL.

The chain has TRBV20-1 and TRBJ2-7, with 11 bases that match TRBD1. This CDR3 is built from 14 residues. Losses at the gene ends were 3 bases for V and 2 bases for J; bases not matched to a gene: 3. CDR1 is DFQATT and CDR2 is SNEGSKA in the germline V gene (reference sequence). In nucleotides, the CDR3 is TGCAGTGCTAGTGGACAGGGGGCCCCCTACGAGCAGTACTTC. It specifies CSASGQGAPYEQYF.

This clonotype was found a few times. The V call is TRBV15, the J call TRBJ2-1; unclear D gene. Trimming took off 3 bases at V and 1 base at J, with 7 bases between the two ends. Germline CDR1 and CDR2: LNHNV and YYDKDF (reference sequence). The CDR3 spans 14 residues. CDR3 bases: TGTGCCACCAGCAGGGCAAGGTCCTACAATGAGCAGTTCTTC. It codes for CATSRARSYNEQFF.

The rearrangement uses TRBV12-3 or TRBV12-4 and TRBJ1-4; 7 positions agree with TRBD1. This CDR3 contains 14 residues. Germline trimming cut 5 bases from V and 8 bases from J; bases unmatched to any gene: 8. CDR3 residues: CASSLRTGKEKLFF. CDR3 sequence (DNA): TGTGCCAGCAGTCTCCGGACAGGAAAGGAAAAACTGTTTTTT.

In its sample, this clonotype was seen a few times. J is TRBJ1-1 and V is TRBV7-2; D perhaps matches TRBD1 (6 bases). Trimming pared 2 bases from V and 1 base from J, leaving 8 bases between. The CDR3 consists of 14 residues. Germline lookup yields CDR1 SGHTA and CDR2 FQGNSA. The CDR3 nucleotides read TGTGCCAGCAGCTTATTACAGGGGAACACTGAAGCTTTCTTT. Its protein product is CASSLLQGNTEAFF.

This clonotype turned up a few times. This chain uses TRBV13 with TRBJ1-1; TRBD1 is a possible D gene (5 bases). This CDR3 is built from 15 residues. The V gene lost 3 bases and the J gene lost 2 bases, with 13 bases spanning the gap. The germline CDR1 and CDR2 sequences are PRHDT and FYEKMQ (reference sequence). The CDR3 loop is CASSLFWGSNTEAFF. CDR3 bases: TGTGCCAGCAGCTTGTTCTGGGGGAGCAACACTGAAGCTTTCTTT. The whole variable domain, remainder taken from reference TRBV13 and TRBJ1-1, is AAGVIQSPRHLIKEKRETATLKCYPIPRHDTVYWYQQGPGQDPQFLISFYEKMQSDKGSIPDRFSAQQFSDYHSELNMSSLELGDSALYFCASSLFWGSNTEAFFGQGTRLTVV.

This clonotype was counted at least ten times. The CDR3 nucleotides are TGTGCTAGTGGTTTTACCAACCGGGACAGGGCTCATTCACCCCTCCACTTT. Its translation: CASGFTNRDRAHSPLHF. The chain is built from TRBV12-5 and TRBJ1-6; 9 bases agree with TRBD1. Germline CDR1 reads LGHNT; CDR2 reads FRNRAP. J was trimmed by 8 bases and V by 3 bases; bases with no gene match: 11. This CDR3 is built from 17 residues.

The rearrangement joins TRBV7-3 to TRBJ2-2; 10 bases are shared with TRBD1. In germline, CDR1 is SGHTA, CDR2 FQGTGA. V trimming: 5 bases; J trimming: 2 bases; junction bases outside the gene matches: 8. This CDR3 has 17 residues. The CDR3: CASSPTTGGPNTGELFF. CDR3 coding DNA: TGTGCCAGCAGCCCCACGACAGGGGGCCCTAACACCGGGGAGCTGTTTTTT.

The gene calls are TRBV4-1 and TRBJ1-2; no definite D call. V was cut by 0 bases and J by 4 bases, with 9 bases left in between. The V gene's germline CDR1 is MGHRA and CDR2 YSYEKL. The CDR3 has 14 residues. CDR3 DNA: TGCGCCAGCAGCCAAGAAACAGCCATCTATGGCTACACCTTC. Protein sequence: CASSQETAIYGYTF.

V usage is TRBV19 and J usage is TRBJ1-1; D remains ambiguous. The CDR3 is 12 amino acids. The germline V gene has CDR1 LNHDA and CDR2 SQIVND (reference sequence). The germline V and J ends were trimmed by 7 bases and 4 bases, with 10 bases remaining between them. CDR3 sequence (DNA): TGTGCCAGTACGGGTTGGGGCACTGAAGCTTTCTTT. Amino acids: CASTGWGTEAFF.

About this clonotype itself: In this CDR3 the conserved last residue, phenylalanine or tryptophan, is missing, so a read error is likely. The CDR3 here is CSVLTRESYEQYY. For the CDR3, the DNA is TGCAGCGTCCTAACGCGGGAGTCCTACGAGCAGTACTAC. The rearrangement joins TRBV29-1 to TRBJ2-7, with TRBD2 identical over 7 bases. Germline trimming cut 6 bases from V and 1 base from J; bases unmatched to any gene: 6. Germline CDR1 SQVTM, CDR2 ANQGSEA. CDR3 length: 13 amino acids.

The CDR3, as DNA: TGCAGTGCGACTAGCGGGGGGGCAGATACGCAGTATTTT. Amino acids: CSATSGGADTQYF. This chain uses TRBV20-1 with TRBJ2-3; TRBD2 aligns across 14 bases. The CDR3 consists of 13 residues. V dropped 6 bases and J dropped 4; count of bases not matched to a gene: 0. Germline V gives CDR1 DFQATT, CDR2 SNEGSKA (reference sequence).

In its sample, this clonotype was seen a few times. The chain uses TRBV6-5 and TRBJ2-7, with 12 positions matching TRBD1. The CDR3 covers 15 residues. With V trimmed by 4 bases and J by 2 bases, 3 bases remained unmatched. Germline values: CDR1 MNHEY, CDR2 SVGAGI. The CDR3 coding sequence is TGTGCCAGCAGTTCTGGGACAGGGGGCGCCTACGAGCAGTACTTC. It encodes CASSSGTGGAYEQYF.

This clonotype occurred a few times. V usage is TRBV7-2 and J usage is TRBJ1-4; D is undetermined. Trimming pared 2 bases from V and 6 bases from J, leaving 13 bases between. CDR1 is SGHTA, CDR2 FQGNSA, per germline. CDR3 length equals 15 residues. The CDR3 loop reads CASSLRKTGYEKLFF. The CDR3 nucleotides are TGTGCCAGCAGCTTAAGGAAGACCGGGTATGAAAAACTGTTTTTT.

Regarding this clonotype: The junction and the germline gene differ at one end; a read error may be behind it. The CDR3 DNA reads as TGTGCCAGCAGTACCAGACAGGGTTTGGATTCACCCCCCCACTTT. This gives the protein CASSTRQGLDSPPHF. This chain uses TRBV12-3 or TRBV12-4 with TRBJ1-6; 7 bases match TRBD1. This CDR3 region has 15 residues.

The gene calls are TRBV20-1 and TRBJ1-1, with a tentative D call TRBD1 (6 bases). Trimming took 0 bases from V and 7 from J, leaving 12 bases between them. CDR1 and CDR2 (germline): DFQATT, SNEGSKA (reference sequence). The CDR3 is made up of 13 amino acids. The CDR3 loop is CSAREGARVEAFF. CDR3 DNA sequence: TGCAGTGCTAGAGAGGGGGCTCGGGTTGAAGCTTTCTTT.

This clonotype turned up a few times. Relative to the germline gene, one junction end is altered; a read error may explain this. CDR3 bases: TGCAGTGCCAACCACCTCGCTCTCTTT. This codes for CSANHLALF. The V call is TRBV20-1, the J call TRBJ1-1; D is uncertain. The CDR3 is 9 residues long. The germline V gene has CDR1 DFQATT and CDR2 SNEGSKA (reference sequence).

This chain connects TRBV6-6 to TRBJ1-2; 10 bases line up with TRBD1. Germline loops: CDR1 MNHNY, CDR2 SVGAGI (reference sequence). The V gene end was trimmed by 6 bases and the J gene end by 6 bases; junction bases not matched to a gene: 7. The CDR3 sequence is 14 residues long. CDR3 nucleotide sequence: TGTGCCAGCAGCTCACCGGGACAGGGGAATGGCTACACCTTC. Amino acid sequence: CASSSPGQGNGYTF.

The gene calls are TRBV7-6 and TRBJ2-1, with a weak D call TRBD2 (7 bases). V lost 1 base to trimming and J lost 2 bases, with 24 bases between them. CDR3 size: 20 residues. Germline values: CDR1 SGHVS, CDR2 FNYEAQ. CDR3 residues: CASSLDRGAAWRGTYNEQFF. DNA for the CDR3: TGTGCCAGCAGCTTAGATCGGGGGGCGGCGTGGCGGGGCACCTACAATGAGCAGTTCTTC. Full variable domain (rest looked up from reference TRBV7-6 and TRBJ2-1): GAGVSQSPRYKVTKRGQDVALRCDPISGHVSLYWYRQALGQGPEFLTYFNYEAQQDKSGLPNDRFSAERPEGSISTLTIQRTEQRDSAMYRCASSLDRGAAWRGTYNEQFFGPGTRLTVL.

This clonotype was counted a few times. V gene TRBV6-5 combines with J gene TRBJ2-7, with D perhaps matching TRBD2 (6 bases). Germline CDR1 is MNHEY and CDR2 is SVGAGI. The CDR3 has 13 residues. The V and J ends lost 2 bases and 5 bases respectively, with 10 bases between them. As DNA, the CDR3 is TGTGCCAGCAGTTACGGGGGGACCCACGAGCAGTACTTC. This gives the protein CASSYGGTHEQYF.

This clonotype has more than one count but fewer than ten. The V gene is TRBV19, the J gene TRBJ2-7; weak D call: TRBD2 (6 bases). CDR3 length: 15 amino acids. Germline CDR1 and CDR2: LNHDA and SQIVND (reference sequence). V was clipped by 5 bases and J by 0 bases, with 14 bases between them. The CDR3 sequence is CASSWRDGSSYEQYF. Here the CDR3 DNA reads TGTGCCAGTAGTTGGCGGGACGGTAGCTCCTACGAGCAGTACTTC.

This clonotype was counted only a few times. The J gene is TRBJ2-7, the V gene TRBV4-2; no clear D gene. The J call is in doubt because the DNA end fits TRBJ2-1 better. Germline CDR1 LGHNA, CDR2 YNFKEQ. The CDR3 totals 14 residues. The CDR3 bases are TGTGCCAGCAGCCAAAGAAAATGGAGCGATGAGCAGTTCTTC. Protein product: CASSQRKWSDEQFF.

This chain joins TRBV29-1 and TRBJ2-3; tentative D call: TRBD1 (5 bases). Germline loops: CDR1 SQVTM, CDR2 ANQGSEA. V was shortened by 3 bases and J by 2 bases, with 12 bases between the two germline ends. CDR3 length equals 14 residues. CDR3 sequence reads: CSVDREGITDTQYF. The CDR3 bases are TGCAGCGTTGACAGGGAAGGGATCACAGATACGCAGTATTTT.

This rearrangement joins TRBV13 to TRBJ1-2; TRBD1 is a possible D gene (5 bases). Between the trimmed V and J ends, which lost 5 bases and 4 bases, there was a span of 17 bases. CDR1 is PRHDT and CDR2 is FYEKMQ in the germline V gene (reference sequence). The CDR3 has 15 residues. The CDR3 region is CASSPRQRTFYGYTF. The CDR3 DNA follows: TGTGCCAGCAGCCCTCGACAGAGAACCTTCTATGGCTACACCTTC.

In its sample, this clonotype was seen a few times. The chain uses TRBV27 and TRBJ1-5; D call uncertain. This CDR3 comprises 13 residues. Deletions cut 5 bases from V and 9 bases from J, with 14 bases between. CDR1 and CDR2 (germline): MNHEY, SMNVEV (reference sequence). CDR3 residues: CASSIEGYRPQHF. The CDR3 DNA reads TGTGCCAGCAGTATCGAAGGGTATAGGCCCCAGCATTTT.

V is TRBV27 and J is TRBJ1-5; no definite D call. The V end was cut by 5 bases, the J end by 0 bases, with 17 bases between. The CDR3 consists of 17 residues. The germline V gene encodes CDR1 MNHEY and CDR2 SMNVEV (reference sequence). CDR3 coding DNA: TGTGCCAGCAGTCCCAAGCCCCCGGGCCTTAGCAATCAGCCCCAGCATTTT. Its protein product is CASSPKPPGLSNQPQHF.